The present TCR beta chain was sequenced within a study of T cell changes during pregnancy in multiple sclerosis. V gave up 5 bases and J gave up 2 bases; unmatched junction bases: 7. The germline V gene has CDR1 KGHSH and CDR2 LQKENI. This CDR3 comprises 15 residues. Clones were sequenced by immunoSEQ multiplex PCR, and TCRdb holds only the in-frame ones, with some missing. Of over 65,000 clones in the sample, about 90% are singletons; the top ten hold more than 0.75%. The chain combines TRBV18 with TRBJ2-3, with TRBD2 identical over 7 bases. The receptor was derived from a female donor with multiple sclerosis, enrolled in a pregnancy study. Sequences were derived from peripheral blood, sampled in the second trimester of pregnancy. The CDR3 here is CASSVTSASTDTQYF. The CDR3 DNA is TGTGCCAGCTCAGTAACTAGCGCCTCCACAGATACGCAGTATTTT. Variable domain in full (rest from reference TRBV18 and TRBJ2-3): NAGVMQNPRHLVRRRGQEARLRCSPMKGHSHVYWYRQLPEEGLKFMVYLQKENIIDESGMPKERFSAEFPKEGPSILRIQQVVRGDSAAYFCASSVTSASTDTQYFGPGTRLTVL.